This T cell receptor beta chain derives from a study of shared clonotypes between healthy human individuals. A word on this clone: Its specificity is unknown.

Study-level points and caveats: Several donors held approximately 4.5% of naive CD4 clonotypes in common. Naive subsets tended to show greater estimated richness than memory subsets.

Method: immunoSEQ multiplex PCR; TCRdb's copy keeps in-frame clones and lacks some. The table lists some 1,400,000 clones, over 95% of them singletons. The length of the CDR3 is 16 residues. The ends were cut back, 2 bases at V and 0 bases at J, with 14 bases in the middle. CDR1 and CDR2 from the germline V gene are SEHNR and FQNEAQ (reference sequence). This chain joins TRBV7-9 and TRBJ2-7, with D perhaps matching TRBD1 or TRBD2 (5 bases each). The receptor comes from a man between 25 and 39 years old in good health. The sample was naive CD4+ T cells sorted from blood. The subset denotes: CD45RA+ positively selected. DNA for the CDR3: TGTGCCAGCAGCTTAACAGTAGGGACCTTCTCCTACGAGCAGTACTTC. It codes for CASSLTVGTFSYEQYF.